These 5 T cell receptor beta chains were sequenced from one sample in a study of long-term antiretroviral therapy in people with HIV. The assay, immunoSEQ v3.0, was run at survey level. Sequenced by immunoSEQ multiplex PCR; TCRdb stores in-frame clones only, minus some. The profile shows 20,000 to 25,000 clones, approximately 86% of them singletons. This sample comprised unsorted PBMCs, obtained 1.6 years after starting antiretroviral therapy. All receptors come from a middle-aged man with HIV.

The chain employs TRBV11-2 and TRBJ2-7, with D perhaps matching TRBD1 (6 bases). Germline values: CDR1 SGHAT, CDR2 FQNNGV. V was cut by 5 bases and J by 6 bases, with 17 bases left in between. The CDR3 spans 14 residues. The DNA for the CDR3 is TGTGCCAGCAGCCTCAGGGGAATTTTCGGCGAGCAGTACTTC. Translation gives CASSLRGIFGEQYF.

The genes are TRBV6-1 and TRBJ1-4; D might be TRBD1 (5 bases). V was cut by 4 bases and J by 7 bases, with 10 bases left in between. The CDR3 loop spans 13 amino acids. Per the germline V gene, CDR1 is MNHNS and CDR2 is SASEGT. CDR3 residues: CASSGGISEKLFF. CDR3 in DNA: TGTGCCAGCAGTGGGGGGATTAGTGAAAAACTGTTTTTT.

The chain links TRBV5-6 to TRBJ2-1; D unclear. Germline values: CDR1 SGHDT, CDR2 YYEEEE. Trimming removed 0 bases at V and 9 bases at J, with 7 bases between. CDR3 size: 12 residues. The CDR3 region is CASSLAGSEQFF. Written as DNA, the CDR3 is TGTGCCAGCAGCTTGGCCGGCAGTGAGCAGTTCTTC.

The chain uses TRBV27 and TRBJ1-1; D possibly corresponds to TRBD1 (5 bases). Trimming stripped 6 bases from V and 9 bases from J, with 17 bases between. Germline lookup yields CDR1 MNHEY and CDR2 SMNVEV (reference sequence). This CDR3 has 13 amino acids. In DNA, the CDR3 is TGTGCCAGCAGACCTCATACAGGTAGCAAAGCTTTCTTT. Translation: CASRPHTGSKAFF.

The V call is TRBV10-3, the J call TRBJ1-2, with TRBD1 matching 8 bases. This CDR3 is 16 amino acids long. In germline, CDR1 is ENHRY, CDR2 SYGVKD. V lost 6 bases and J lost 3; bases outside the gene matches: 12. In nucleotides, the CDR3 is TGTGCCATCAGCCCCGGGACAGGTGCCGGGGACTATGGCTACACCTTC. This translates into CAISPGTGAGDYGYTF.